The T cell receptor (beta chain) under discussion was sequenced for a study of OX40 agonist ivuxolimab in advanced cancers. Study context: Patients received the agonistic anti-OX40 (CD134) antibody ivuxolimab. Findings and caveats of the study: At 0.1 to 3.0 mg/kg and by week 6, CD4+ and CD8+ T cells in the blood had expanded clonally. Also showing low normalized T-cell clonal expansion were some of the nonresponders.

Clones were sequenced by immunoSEQ multiplex PCR, and TCRdb holds only the in-frame ones, with some missing. The sample has 40,000 or so clones, approximately 80% seen once. Germline CDR1 MGHRA, CDR2 YSYEKL. V was pared by 1 base and J by 7 bases, with 14 bases between. This CDR3 contains 15 residues. On this clone: Its cognate antigen is unknown.

The sequence was obtained from an adult with an advanced solid tumor such as melanoma, head and neck, liver or kidney cancer. The material sequenced was CD4+ or CD8+ T cells sorted from blood, taken in a trial of the OX40 agonist ivuxolimab. This chain uses TRBV4-1 with TRBJ2-1; no clear D. CDR3 region: CASSQAPDVRNEQFF. For the CDR3, the DNA is TGCGCCAGCAGCCAAGCCCCGGACGTCCGGAATGAGCAGTTCTTC.